This section outlines one TCR beta chain sequence together with its context. Its antigen is unknown. Attachment of unique molecular identifiers was made to individual cDNA molecules. TCRdb re-called the 5' RACE reads with MiXCR, one entry per CDR3 protein. The sample yields fewer than 35,000 distinct CDR3 sequences, under 7.5% seen once. This sample stems from a study of early T cells in non-severe SARS-CoV-2 infection. General study results and limits: Using VDJdb, the matching emphasized anti-spike CD8 responses while missing private and CD4 specificities.

Germline V gene sequence: CDR1 SEHNR, CDR2 FQNEAQ (reference sequence). CDR3 length equals 13 residues. V shed 5 bases, J shed 3 bases, and the junction held 4 bases outside the gene matches. The chain joins TRBV7-9 to TRBJ2-7, with 7 bases matching TRBD1. This receptor was taken from an adult who was a healthcare worker with PCR-confirmed SARS-CoV-2 infection or an uninfected control (not recorded which). Sequenced sample: whole blood. The CDR3 loop is CASSQQGSYEQYF. CDR3 bases: TGTGCCAGCAGCCAACAGGGGAGCTACGAGCAGTACTTC.